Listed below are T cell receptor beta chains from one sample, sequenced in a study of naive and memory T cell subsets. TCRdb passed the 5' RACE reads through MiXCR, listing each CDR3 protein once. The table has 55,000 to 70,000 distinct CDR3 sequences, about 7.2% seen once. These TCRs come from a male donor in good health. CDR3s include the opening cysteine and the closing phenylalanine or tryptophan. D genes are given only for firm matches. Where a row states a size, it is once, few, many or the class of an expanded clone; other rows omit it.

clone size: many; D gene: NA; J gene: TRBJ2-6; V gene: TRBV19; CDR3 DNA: TGTGCCAGTAACATCAGGGGCTCTGGGGCCAACGTCCTGACTTTC; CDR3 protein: CASNIRGSGANVLTF
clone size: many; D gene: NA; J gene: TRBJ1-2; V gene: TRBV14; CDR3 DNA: TGTGCCAGCAGCCAAGATCGATCGTCTTGGGGCGGAATTAGCTACACCTTC; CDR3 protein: CASSQDRSSWGGISYTF
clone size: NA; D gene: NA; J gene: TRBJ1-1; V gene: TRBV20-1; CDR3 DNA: TGCAGTGCTAGAGTTCTAGACAGGACGAACACTGAAGCTTTCTTT; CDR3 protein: CSARVLDRTNTEAFF
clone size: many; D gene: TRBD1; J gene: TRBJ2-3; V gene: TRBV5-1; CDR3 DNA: TGCGCCAGCACGTCCGGGACAGGGGGCCTCTCCCCCACAGATACGCAGTATTTT; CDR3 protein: CASTSGTGGLSPTDTQYF
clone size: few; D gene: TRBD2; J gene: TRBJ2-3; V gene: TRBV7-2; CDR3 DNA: TGTGCCAGCAGCTGGGGCCAGGGACTAGCGGGAGGGTTAGATACGCAGTATTTT; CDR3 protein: CASSWGQGLAGGLDTQYF
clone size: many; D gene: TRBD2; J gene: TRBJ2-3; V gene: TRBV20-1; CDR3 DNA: TGCAGTGCTAGAGGGCCGACTAGCGGGAGTAGGACAGATACGCAGTATTTT; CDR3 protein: CSARGPTSGSRTDTQYF
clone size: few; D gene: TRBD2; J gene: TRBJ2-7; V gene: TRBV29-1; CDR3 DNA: TGCAGCGTTGCTACTCTAGCGGGGGGTACCTACGAGCAGTACTTC; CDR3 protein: CSVATLAGGTYEQYF
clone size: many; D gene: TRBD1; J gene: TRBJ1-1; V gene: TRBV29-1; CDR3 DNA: TGCAGCGCTATGGGACAGGGAGGAAACACTGAAGCTTTCTTT; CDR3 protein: CSAMGQGGNTEAFF
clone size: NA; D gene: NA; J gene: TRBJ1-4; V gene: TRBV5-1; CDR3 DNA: TGCGCCAGCAGCCCGTCGCTCGGAGGTGAAAAACTGTTTTTT; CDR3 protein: CASSPSLGGEKLFF
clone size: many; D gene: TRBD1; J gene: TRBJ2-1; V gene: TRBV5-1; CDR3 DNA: TGCGCCAGCGCGAGGGGACAGAGTTACAATGAGCAGTTCTTC; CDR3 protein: CASARGQSYNEQFF
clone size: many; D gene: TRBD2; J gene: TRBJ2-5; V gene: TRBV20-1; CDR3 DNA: TGCAGTGCTAGGACAGCGGGAGTAGCGGCCCAGTACTTC; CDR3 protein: CSARTAGVAAQYF
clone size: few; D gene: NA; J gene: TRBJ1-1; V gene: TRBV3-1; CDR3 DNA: TGTGCCAGCAGCCAACTCCTGGGGACTGAAGCTTTCTTT; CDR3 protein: CASSQLLGTEAFF
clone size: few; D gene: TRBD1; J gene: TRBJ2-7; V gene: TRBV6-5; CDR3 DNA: TGTGCCAGCAAAACCCGGACAGGCTCTATCGAGCAGTACTTC; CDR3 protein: CASKTRTGSIEQYF
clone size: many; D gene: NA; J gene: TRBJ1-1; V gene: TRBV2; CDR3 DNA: TGTGCCAGCAGTGATTTAGGGGTTGGGGCGAACACTGAAGCTTTCTTT; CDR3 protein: CASSDLGVGANTEAFF
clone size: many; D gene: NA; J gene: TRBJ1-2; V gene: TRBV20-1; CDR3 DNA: TGCAGTGCCCGGCAGGGCGTTAACTATGGCTACACCTTC; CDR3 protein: CSARQGVNYGYTF
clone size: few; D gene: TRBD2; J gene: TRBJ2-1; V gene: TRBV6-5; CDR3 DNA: TGTGCCAGCAGTTCTCCGGGACTAGCGGGGGGGAAGGACAATGAGCAGTTCTTC; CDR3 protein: CASSSPGLAGGKDNEQFF
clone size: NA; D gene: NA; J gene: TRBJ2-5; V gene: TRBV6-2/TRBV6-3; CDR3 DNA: TGTGCCAGCAGTCACAGACACGACGAGACCCAGTACTTC; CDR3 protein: CASSHRHDETQYF
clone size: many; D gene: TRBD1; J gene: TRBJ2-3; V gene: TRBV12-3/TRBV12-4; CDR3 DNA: TGTGCCAGCAGTTACCCCCCGAGACAGGGGCCAGATACGCAGTATTTT; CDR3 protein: CASSYPPRQGPDTQYF
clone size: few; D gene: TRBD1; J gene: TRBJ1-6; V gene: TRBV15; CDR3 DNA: TGTGCCACCAGCAACGACAGGGAAAATTCACCCCTCCACTTT; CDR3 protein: CATSNDRENSPLHF
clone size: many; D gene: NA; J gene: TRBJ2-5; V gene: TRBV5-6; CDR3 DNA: TGTGCCAGCAGCTTGTGGGGAGCCAGGGAGACCCAGTACTTC; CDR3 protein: CASSLWGARETQYF
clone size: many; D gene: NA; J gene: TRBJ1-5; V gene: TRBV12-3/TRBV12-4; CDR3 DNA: TGTGCCAGCAGTTTAGGGGGGGCTATTCAGCCCCAGCATTTT; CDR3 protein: CASSLGGAIQPQHF
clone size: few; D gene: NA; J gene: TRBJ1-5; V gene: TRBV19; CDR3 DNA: TGTGCCAGTAGTATTTCGGGCCGGGATCAGCCCCAGCATTTT; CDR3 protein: CASSISGRDQPQHF
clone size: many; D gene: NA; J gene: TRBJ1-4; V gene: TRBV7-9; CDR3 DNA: TGTGCCAGCAGCTTAGGCGGACAGATTAATGAAAAACTGTTTTTT; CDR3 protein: CASSLGGQINEKLFF